This TCR beta chain was identified during a study of cytomegalovirus exposure and HLA in healthy donors. Germline V gene data show CDR1 as SEHNR and CDR2 as FQNEAQ (reference sequence). V trimming: 0 bases; J trimming: 3 bases; junction bases outside the gene matches: 2. The CDR3 loop spans 15 amino acids. The PCR made use of 60 Vbeta and 13 Jbeta primers. Using immunoSEQ multiplex PCR, the repertoire was profiled, and TCRdb retains in-frame clones only, with some absent. The sample holds approximately 140,000 clones, approximately 78% seen once. This clone was observed once. This TCR was sampled from a woman aged 40 to 50 in good health and CMV-seropositive. This chain uses TRBV7-9 with TRBJ1-5; 7 nucleotides align to TRBD1. Sequencing was done on a sample of PBMCs. The CDR3 reads CASSLAQGPNQPQHF. The CDR3 DNA follows: TGTGCCAGCAGCTTAGCACAGGGGCCCAATCAGCCCCAGCATTTT.